Following are 10 T cell receptor beta chains from one sample sequenced in a study of T cell repertoires in cytomegalovirus infection. One entry per CDR3 protein, called by TCRdb with MiXCR from the reads. The sample has roughly 320,000 distinct CDR3 sequences; 8% to 10% are singletons. The sample consisted of PBMCs. The receptors here all came from a human donor in good health (CMV status not recorded). Some clones in this sample may be carry-over from other donors' samples.

This chain links TRBV6-1 with TRBJ1-1; D may be TRBD1 (5 bases). The CDR3 spans 18 residues. Deletions cut 6 bases from V and 1 base from J, with 24 bases between. The germline V gene has CDR1 MNHNS and CDR2 SASEGT. The CDR3 nucleotides read TGTGCCAGCAGCCTCGAGGGATGGACACCAGTCGGGAACACTGAAGCTTTCTTT. It codes for CASSLEGWTPVGNTEAFF.

The sample holds a few counts of this clonotype. This chain connects TRBV20-1 to TRBJ1-4; tentatively, D is TRBD1 (5 bases). This CDR3 has 14 residues. Per germline, CDR1 DFQATT and CDR2 SNEGSKA (reference sequence). Trimming took off 5 bases at V and 3 bases at J, with 13 bases between the two ends. CDR3 DNA: TGCAGTGCTCTCCGGGACCCAGCTAATGAAAAACTGTTTTTT. The encoded protein is CSALRDPANEKLFF.

The chain recombines TRBV9 with TRBJ2-3; no firm D call. The CDR3 sequence is 14 residues long. CDR1 and CDR2 (germline): SGDLS, YYNGEE. V was cut by 0 bases and J by 2 bases, with 7 bases left in between. The CDR3 DNA reads TGTGCCAGCAGCGTAGCTCCGGCCACAGATACGCAGTATTTT. Protein: CASSVAPATDTQYF.

In this sample, this clonotype turned up a few times. The chain recombines TRBV11-2 with TRBJ1-1; 7 bases align to TRBD1. Germline loops: CDR1 SGHAT, CDR2 FQNNGV. Trimming took 5 bases from V and 10 from J; bases not matched to a gene: 7. The CDR3 is 12 amino acids. CDR3 protein: CASSRDRERAFF. The CDR3 coding sequence is TGTGCCAGCAGCCGAGACAGGGAGAGAGCTTTCTTT.

This chain uses TRBV6-1 with TRBJ1-6; D is perhaps TRBD1 (5 bases). Trimming stripped 6 bases from V and 6 bases from J, with 12 bases between. The germline CDR1 and CDR2 sequences are MNHNS and SASEGT. This CDR3 is 14 amino acids long. The CDR3 coding sequence is TGTGCCAGCAGGACGGGACGATCTAATTCACCCCTCCACTTT. Its translation is CASRTGRSNSPLHF.

V and J are TRBV6-6 and TRBJ1-2, with D maybe TRBD1 (5 bases). V shed 6 bases and J shed 3 bases, with 11 bases lying between them. CDR1 is MNHNY and CDR2 is SVGAGI in the germline V gene (reference sequence). The CDR3 is 13 amino acids. The CDR3 spells CASSPGTYYGYTF. The CDR3 nucleotides are TGTGCCAGCAGCCCCGGGACGTACTATGGCTACACCTTC.

This chain connects TRBV28 to TRBJ2-3; 10 bases are shared with TRBD2. J gave up 2 bases and V 6 bases, and 11 bases lay outside the gene matches. Germline V gene data show CDR1 as MDHEN and CDR2 as SYDVKM. The CDR3 is 17 amino acids. The CDR3 DNA reads as TGTGCCAGCAGACTCGGACTAGCGGAGACCTACACAGATACGCAGTATTTT. The encoded protein is CASRLGLAETYTDTQYF.

This clonotype was seen a few times. The V call is TRBV10-3, the J call TRBJ1-5; D not resolved. Per the germline V gene, CDR1 is ENHRY and CDR2 is SYGVKD. The CDR3 has 14 amino acids. V lost 1 base to trimming and J lost 3 bases, with 7 bases between them. CDR3 protein: CAISEFGINQPQHF. In nucleotides, the CDR3 is TGTGCCATCAGTGAGTTCGGGATCAATCAGCCCCAGCATTTT.

The J gene is TRBJ2-7, the V gene TRBV4-1, with D perhaps TRBD2 (5 bases). Germline V gives CDR1 MGHRA, CDR2 YSYEKL. The CDR3 has 15 residues. With 5 bases removed from V and 0 bases from J, the gap between germline ends came to 14 bases. CDR3 loop: CASSTWEGGSYEQYF. CDR3 DNA: TGCGCCAGCAGCACCTGGGAAGGAGGCTCCTACGAGCAGTACTTC.

This clonotype came up many times. The chain recombines TRBV7-2 with TRBJ2-1; 9 bases align to TRBD2. V lost 3 bases and J lost 0; bases outside the gene matches: 3. The V gene's germline CDR1 is SGHTA and CDR2 FQGNSA. The CDR3 covers 16 residues. The CDR3: CASSFFSGSSYNEQFF. The CDR3 DNA reads as TGTGCCAGCAGCTTTTTTAGCGGGAGCTCCTACAATGAGCAGTTCTTC.